This T cell receptor (beta chain) is from a study of CD8+ T cells in alopecia areata. Treatment noted: oral pan-JAK inhibitor, 5-10 mg twice daily. The CDR3 is 17 residues long. Germline assignment: CDR1 MGHRA and CDR2 YSYEKL. V trimming: 4 bases; J trimming: 5 bases; junction bases outside the gene matches: 14. RNA extraction and reverse transcription yielded cDNA as sequencing template. Data came from immunoSEQ multiplex PCR; TCRdb stores just in-frame clones and leaves some out. Of fewer than 250,000 clones listed, over 60% are singletons. As to this clone: Its antigen is as yet unknown.

Study conclusions and caveats: Given one nonresponder, whether baseline CD8+ expansion relates to response remains uncertain. Alopecia totalis/universalis scalp especially showed more expanded CD8+ clones than normal scalp.

This TCR was recovered from a human donor with alopecia areata. Sequences were derived from CD4+ T cells sorted from blood, sampled at week 4, from a patient treated with tofacitinib. J is TRBJ1-2 and V is TRBV4-1, with TRBD1 matching over 9 bases. CDR3 protein: CASSPGQGDLVRYGYTF. Here the CDR3 DNA reads TGCGCCAGCAGCCCGGGACAGGGAGACCTCGTTAGATATGGCTACACCTTC.